One T cell receptor beta chain is described in this entry. Its antigen is still unknown. This record belongs to a study of T cell responses to AZD1222 COVID-19 vaccine. Looking at the study overall: Second doses at about 4 or about 12 weeks were pooled.

The repertoire was sequenced with immunoSEQ multiplex PCR; TCRdb's copy has only in-frame clones and lacks some. The sample lists 90,000 to 120,000 clones; about nine tenths were seen once. V was pared by 4 bases and J by 0 bases, with 24 bases of the junction left unmatched. Germline V gene sequence: CDR1 PRHDT, CDR2 FYEKMQ (reference sequence). This CDR3 region has 22 residues. Study-level results: Clonal diversity was possibly underestimated, and the donors were mostly white British, with more females. Baseline seropositives among AZD1222 recipients totaled only six or seven.

The material was peripheral blood, obtained on day 0 of AZD1222 vaccination. The sequence came from an adult in good health. The rearrangement links TRBV13 to TRBJ1-2; 9 bases fit TRBD1. The CDR3, as DNA: TGTGCCAGCAGCTCCGCCGGGACAGGGTCGGTGCCTGCTCGGGGAACTAACTATGGCTACACCTTC. Protein product: CASSSAGTGSVPARGTNYGYTF.